Here is one T cell receptor (beta chain) with its context. This entry belongs to a study of CD8+ T cells in alopecia areata. Extracted from the samples, RNA was reverse transcribed into cDNA to serve as the sequencing template. Clones were read by immunoSEQ multiplex PCR, and TCRdb kept only the in-frame ones, dropping some. The sample has about 150,000 clones, roughly 50% seen once; the top ten hold about 6.4%. The V gene's germline CDR1 is SQVTM and CDR2 ANQGSEA. The V and J ends lost 5 bases and 2 bases respectively, with 12 bases between them. The CDR3 has 13 residues. Collected material from alopecia areata patients comprised lesional scalp punch biopsies and peripheral blood.

This TCR was sampled from a human donor with alopecia areata. Material: CD4+ T cells sorted from blood. The rearrangement joins TRBV29-1 to TRBJ1-1; perhaps TRBD1 as D (6 bases). The CDR3 DNA follows: TGCAGCGTTTCAGGGGTCCTCAACACTGAAGCTTTCTTT. It encodes CSVSGVLNTEAFF.